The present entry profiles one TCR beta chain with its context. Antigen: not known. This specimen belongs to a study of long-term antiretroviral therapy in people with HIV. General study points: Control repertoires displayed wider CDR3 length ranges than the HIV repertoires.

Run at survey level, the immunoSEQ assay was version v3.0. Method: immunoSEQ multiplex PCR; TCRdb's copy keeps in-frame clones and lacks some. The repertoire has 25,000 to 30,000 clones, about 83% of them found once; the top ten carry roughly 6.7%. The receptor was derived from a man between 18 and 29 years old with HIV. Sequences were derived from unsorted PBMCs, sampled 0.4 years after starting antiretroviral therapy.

CDR3 amino acids: CASSLGERRVDYGYTF. In DNA form, the CDR3 reads TGCGCCAGCAGCCTGGGGGAGAGGAGGGTGGACTATGGCTACACCTTC. V and J are TRBV5-1 and TRBJ1-2, with D perhaps TRBD1 (5 bases). The germline V gene encodes CDR1 SGHRS and CDR2 YFSETQ. The ends were cut back, 4 bases at V and 3 bases at J, with 19 bases in the middle. CDR3 length equals 16 residues.